The source of this T cell receptor beta chain is a study of cytomegalovirus exposure and HLA in healthy donors. The PCR contained 60 Vbeta and 13 Jbeta primers. The table came from immunoSEQ multiplex PCR; TCRdb's copy has only in-frame clones and leaves some out. Among under 300,000 clones listed, 86% were seen once. Germline V gene lookup returns CDR1 LGHNA and CDR2 YNFKEQ. Trimming shortened V by 0 bases and J by 7 bases, and 11 bases separated the two germline ends. The CDR3 runs 14 residues. The receptor comes from a middle-aged man in good health and CMV-seropositive. This chain joins TRBV4-2 and TRBJ2-3; D is possibly TRBD2 (6 bases). Sequenced: PBMCs. CDR3 bases: TGTGCCAGCAGCCAAGAATGGGGGGTGAATACGCAGTATTTT. Translating it yields CASSQEWGVNTQYF.